This is a list of T cell receptor beta chains from one sample in a study of T cell responses to AZD1222 COVID-19 vaccine. TCRdb keeps only in-frame clones here, not all; method: immunoSEQ multiplex PCR. Of tens of thousands of clones in the sample, roughly 84% were seen once. The material was peripheral blood, obtained on day 0 of AZD1222 vaccination. These receptor sequences come from an adult in good health. Both conserved end residues are trimmed from each CDR3.

CDR3aa: ASSRESGHLSNQPQH
j_gene: TRBJ1-5
v_gene: TRBV7-8

CDR3aa: ASSADGQVNSPLH
j_gene: TRBJ1-6
v_gene: TRBV2

CDR3aa: ASSKTGDTGELF
j_gene: TRBJ2-2
v_gene: TRBV5-4

CDR3aa: ASSLVSGSSTDTQY
j_gene: TRBJ2-3
v_gene: TRBV7-2

CDR3aa: ASSYTRRGTEAF
j_gene: TRBJ1-1
v_gene: TRBV6-2/TRBV6-3

CDR3aa: ASRPRTQGQETQY
j_gene: TRBJ2-5
v_gene: TRBV6-5

CDR3aa: ASSLYWEETQY
j_gene: TRBJ2-5
v_gene: TRBV5-4

CDR3aa: ASSQAPSSGNTIY
j_gene: TRBJ1-3
v_gene: TRBV14

CDR3aa: ASSHGRDFQETQY
j_gene: TRBJ2-5
v_gene: TRBV3-1/TRBV3-2

CDR3aa: SGVLGDRGPNEQF
j_gene: TRBJ2-1
v_gene: TRBV29-1